The entry that follows covers one T cell receptor beta chain sequence. In its sample, this clone was seen once. What this receptor recognizes is not known. No base qualities exist here, and no much larger clone lies one base off it. Reading the germline V gene (reference sequence) gives CDR1 LNHDA and CDR2 SQIVND. Including the terminal cysteine and phenylalanine, the CDR3 comprises 16 residues. Of the read, only the CDR3 DNA is kept; its 48 bases are in frame from base 1. At the junction V is shortened by 1 base and J by 5 bases, with 17 bases in between. Each collaborating institution followed its own protocols to collect whole blood in K2EDTA tubes. For TCRbeta analysis, collaborator samples were shipped as frozen whole blood, as isolated PBMCs, or as DNA extracted from either sample type. This specimen belongs to a study of blood T cell repertoires in COVID-19 (dated by TCRdb to the early 2020s). For the wider study: The collaborator samples originated in the United States, Italy and Spain and spanned the acute and convalescent phases of COVID-19. The material from the prospective study consisted of cDNA or gDNA derived from T cells, B-cell-depleted T cells, or PBMCs. Deeply sampled blood TCRbeta repertoires from subjects exposed to, actively infected with, or recovered from COVID-19 were included in the dataset. A freely available public database, intended as a resource for researchers studying the immune response to SARS-CoV-2, is where the repertoires were released. Samples came from the ongoing ImmuneRACE study (first 160 participants) plus 1,254 subjects from 6 global collaborators. The sample metadata nearly always contained a de-identified subject ID, COVID-19 status, age in years and sex. HLA class I and class II types, where available, came from metadata supplied by the sample provider rather than from assay-based typing.

Study-wide conclusions, independent of this receptor: The quantity of clinical and demographic metadata differed by source and by participant and was supplied without curation.

TCRbeta CDR3 regions were amplified from genomic DNA by means of the immunoSEQ Assay, a bias-controlled multiplex PCR. As for the original processing: Within the assay, amplification of reference gene primers was used to estimate how many nucleated cells each sample contained. Sequence reads were collapsed and filtered to measure the absolute abundance of every unique TCRbeta CDR3 rearrangement. For each sample, productive Simpson clonality was calculated as the square root of Simpson's diversity index over productive rearrangements. In its TCRdb copy, this immuneACCESS table keeps in-frame sequences only and misses some clones. Where compared with another copy, unresolved V genes explain less than half of these, and the others have no known cause. V, J and clone size were drawn from that table, and D and trimming were deduced from the DNA. The sample contains 220,000 or so clones, 80% to 90% of them found a single time. The ten largest make up 20% of the sample.

Recombination connected TRBV19 to TRBJ1-1; the D segment could be TRBD1, given 6 matching bases. This TCR came from a man aged 30 to 45 with active or convalescent COVID-19. Material for sequencing was peripheral blood. The CDR3 corresponds to CASSIGQLGARTEAFF. The base sequence is TGTGCCAGTAGTATAGGGCAGCTGGGGGCGCGGACTGAAGCTTTCTTT.